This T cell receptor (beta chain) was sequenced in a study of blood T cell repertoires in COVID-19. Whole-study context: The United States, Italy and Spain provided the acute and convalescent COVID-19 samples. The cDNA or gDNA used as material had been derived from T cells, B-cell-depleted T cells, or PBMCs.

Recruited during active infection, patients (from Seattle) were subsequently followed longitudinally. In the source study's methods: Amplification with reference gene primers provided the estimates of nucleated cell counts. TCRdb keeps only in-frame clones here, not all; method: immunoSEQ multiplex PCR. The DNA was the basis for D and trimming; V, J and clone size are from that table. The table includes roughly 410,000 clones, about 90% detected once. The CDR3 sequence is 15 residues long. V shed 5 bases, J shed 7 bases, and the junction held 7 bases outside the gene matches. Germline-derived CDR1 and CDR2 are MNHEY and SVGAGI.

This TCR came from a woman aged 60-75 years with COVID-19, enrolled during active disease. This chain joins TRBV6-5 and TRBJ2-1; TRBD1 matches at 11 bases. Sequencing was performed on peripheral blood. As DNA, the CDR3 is TGTGCCAGCAGTAGAGGGGGACAGGGGGTTAATGAGCAGTTCTTC. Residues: CASSRGGQGVNEQFF.